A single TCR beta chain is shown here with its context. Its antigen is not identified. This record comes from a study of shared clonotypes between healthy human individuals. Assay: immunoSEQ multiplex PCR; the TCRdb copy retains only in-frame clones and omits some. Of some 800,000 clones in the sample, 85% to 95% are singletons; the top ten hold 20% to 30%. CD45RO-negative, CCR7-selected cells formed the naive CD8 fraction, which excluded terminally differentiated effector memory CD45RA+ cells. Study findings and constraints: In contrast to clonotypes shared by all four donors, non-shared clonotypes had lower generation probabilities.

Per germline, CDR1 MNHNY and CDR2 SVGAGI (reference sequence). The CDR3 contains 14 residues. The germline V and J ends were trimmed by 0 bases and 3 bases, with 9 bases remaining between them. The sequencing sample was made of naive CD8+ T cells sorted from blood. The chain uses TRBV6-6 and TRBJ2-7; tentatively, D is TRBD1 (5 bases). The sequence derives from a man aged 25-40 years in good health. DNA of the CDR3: TGTGCCAGCAGTTACTCGGGGCAGGTCTACGAGCAGTACTTC. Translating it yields CASSYSGQVYEQYF.